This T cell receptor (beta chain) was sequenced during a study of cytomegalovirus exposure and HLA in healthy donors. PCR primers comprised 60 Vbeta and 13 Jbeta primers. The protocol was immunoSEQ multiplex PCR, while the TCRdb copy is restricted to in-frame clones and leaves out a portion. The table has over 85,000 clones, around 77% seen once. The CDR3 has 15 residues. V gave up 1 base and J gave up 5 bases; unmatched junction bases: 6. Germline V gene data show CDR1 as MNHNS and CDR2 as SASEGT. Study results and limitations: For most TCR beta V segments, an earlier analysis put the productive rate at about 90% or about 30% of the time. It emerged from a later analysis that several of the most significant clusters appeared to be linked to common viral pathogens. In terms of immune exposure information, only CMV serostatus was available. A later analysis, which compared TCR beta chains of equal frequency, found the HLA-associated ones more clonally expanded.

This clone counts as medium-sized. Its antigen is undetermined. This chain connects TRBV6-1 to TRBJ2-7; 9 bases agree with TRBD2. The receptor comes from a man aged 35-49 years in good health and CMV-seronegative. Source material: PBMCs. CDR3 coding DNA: TGTGCCAGCAGTGAAGAACTTAGCGGGAGCCACGAGCAGTACTTC. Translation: CASSEELSGSHEQYF.